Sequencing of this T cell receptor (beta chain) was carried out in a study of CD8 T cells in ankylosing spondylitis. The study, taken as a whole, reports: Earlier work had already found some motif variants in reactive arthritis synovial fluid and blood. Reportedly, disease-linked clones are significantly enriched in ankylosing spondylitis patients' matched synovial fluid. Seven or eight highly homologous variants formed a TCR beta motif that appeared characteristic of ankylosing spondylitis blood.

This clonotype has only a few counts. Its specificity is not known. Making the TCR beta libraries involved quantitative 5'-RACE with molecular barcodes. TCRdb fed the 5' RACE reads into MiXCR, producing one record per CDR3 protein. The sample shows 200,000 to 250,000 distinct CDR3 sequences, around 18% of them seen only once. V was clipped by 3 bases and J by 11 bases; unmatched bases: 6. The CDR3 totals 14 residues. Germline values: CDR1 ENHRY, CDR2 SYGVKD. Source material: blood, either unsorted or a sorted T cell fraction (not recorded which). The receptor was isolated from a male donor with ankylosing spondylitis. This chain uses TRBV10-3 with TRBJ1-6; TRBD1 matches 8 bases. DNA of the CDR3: TGTGCCATCAGTGACCCCGACAGGGGTGCACCCCTCCACTTT. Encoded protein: CAISDPDRGAPLHF.